Sequencing of this T cell receptor beta chain was carried out in a study of cytomegalovirus exposure and HLA in healthy donors. Regarding the study as a whole: High sensitivity and specificity were reportedly achieved when the classifier diagnosed cytomegalovirus status. For most TCR beta V segments, an earlier analysis put the productive rate at about 90% or about 30% of the time. Most subjects had HLA-A and HLA-B alleles reportedly predicted accurately by TCR beta sequences.

Despite likely unrecorded immune exposures, the donors were nominally healthy at the time of sampling. Germline V lookup: CDR1 SGHTA, CDR2 FQGNSA. Unmatched junction bases numbered 4, after V lost 3 bases and J lost 5 bases. The CDR3 is made up of 14 amino acids. Primers included in the PCR were 60 Vbeta and 13 Jbeta primers. Assay: immunoSEQ multiplex PCR; the TCRdb copy retains only in-frame clones and omits some. The sample carries tens of thousands of clones, about 76% recorded once. A note on this clone: Its target is unknown.

Specimen: PBMCs. This chain joins TRBV7-2 and TRBJ1-2; TRBD1 agrees at 9 bases. The source is a middle-aged man in good health and CMV-seronegative. This chain's CDR3 is CASSLAQGAYGYTF. The CDR3 coding sequence is TGTGCCAGCAGCTTGGCACAGGGGGCTTATGGCTACACCTTC.